Below are 26 T cell receptor beta chains sequenced from a single sample in a study of response to subunit inactivated influenza vaccine. TCRdb used MiXCR to reprocess the RT-PCR reads, holding one entry per CDR3 protein. The table has a few hundred thousand distinct CDR3 sequences, 13% to 15% seen once. The input for sequencing was PBMCs from blood, taken 11 to 12 days after vaccination. These receptors originate from a man over 45 who received an inactivated influenza vaccine.

This clonotype was counted at least ten times. J is TRBJ2-3 and V is TRBV3-1; the D is unclear. CDR1 is LGHDT, CDR2 YNNKEL, per germline (reference sequence). The length of the CDR3 is 15 residues. V was cut by 3 bases and J by 2 bases, with 12 bases left in between. CDR3 sequence reads: CASSQYLSFTDTQYF. The DNA for the CDR3 is TGTGCCAGCAGCCAGTACCTCTCCTTCACAGATACGCAGTATTTT.

Only a few counts were recorded for this clonotype. The chain recombines TRBV7-8 with TRBJ1-2; TRBD1 aligns across 7 bases. Per the germline V gene, CDR1 is SGHVS and CDR2 is FQNEAQ. V lost 5 bases, J lost 5 bases, and 8 bases stayed unmatched. This CDR3 is built from 14 residues. The CDR3 DNA reads TGTGCCAGCAGCCCGAGGACAGGCGTTTATGGCTACACCTTC. Translated: CASSPRTGVYGYTF.

This clonotype was seen more than once but under ten times. This chain joins TRBV14 and TRBJ2-5; D tentatively fits TRBD1 or TRBD2 (5 bases each). The CDR3 is 15 residues long. Germline CDR1 SGHDN, CDR2 FVKESK. Trimming removed 3 bases from V and 2 bases from J, with 13 bases in between. The chain's CDR3 is CASSQRGQIQETQYF. Written as DNA, the CDR3 is TGTGCCAGCAGCCAGAGGGGTCAGATACAAGAGACCCAGTACTTC.

This clonotype has more than one count but fewer than ten. The V and J genes are TRBV11-2 and TRBJ2-7; TRBD2 aligns across 13 bases. The CDR3 spans 18 residues. CDR1 is SGHAT, CDR2 FQNNGV, per germline. With V trimmed by 4 bases and J by 2 bases, 11 bases remained unmatched. The CDR3 is CASSYRLAGGQSTYEQYF. The CDR3 DNA is TGTGCCAGCAGCTACCGACTAGCGGGAGGACAAAGTACCTACGAGCAGTACTTC.

This clonotype was counted between two and nine times. The CDR3 sequence is CASSSGLAGGTQYF. CDR3 coding DNA: TGTGCCAGCAGCTCGGGACTAGCGGGAGGTACGCAGTATTTT. V usage is TRBV7-2 and J usage is TRBJ2-3; TRBD2 aligns across 15 bases. The junction had 1 base not matched to a gene; V was cut back by 4 bases and J by 8 bases. Germline values: CDR1 SGHTA, CDR2 FQGNSA. The CDR3 is 14 residues long.

The chain links TRBV9 to TRBJ2-1, with TRBD2 matching over 14 bases. This CDR3 is 16 amino acids long. V was pared by 2 bases and J by 9 bases, with 7 bases of the junction left unmatched. The germline V gene has CDR1 SGDLS and CDR2 YYNGEE. The CDR3, as DNA: TGTGCCAGCAGCGTGGGACTAGCGGGGGCTTCTTCTGAGCAGTTCTTC. Translating gives CASSVGLAGASSEQFF.

The count of this clonotype is one. The J gene is TRBJ2-7, the V gene TRBV20-1, with D perhaps assigned TRBD1 or TRBD2 (6 bases each). Germline V gives CDR1 DFQATT, CDR2 SNEGSKA (reference sequence). The CDR3 extends over 14 amino acids. With 6 bases removed from V and 4 bases from J, the gap between germline ends came to 19 bases. The CDR3 DNA sequence: TGCAGTGCCCCCCTTGCGGGACAACCTTACGAGCAGTACTTC. This translates into CSAPLAGQPYEQYF.

The chain carries TRBV4-3 and TRBJ2-2, with 8 bases aligning to TRBD1. Germline values: CDR1 LGHNA, CDR2 YSLEER. CDR3 length: 17 amino acids. Germline trimming cut 0 bases from V and 6 bases from J; bases unmatched to any gene: 9. CDR3 DNA: TGCGCCAGCAGCCAAGATGGTGGACAGGGAAGGGCCGGGGAGCTGTTTTTT. Protein sequence: CASSQDGGQGRAGELFF.

There are a few counts of this clonotype. The V and J genes are TRBV4-2 and TRBJ2-3; D possibly uses TRBD1 or TRBD2 (7 bases each). Germline assignment: CDR1 LGHNA and CDR2 YNFKEQ. V lost 6 bases and J lost 2, with 15 bases in between. The CDR3 is 15 residues long. The CDR3 is CASRRGGGSTDTQYF. CDR3 DNA sequence: TGTGCCAGCAGGCGGGGAGGGGGCTCCACAGATACGCAGTATTTT.

A few counts support this clonotype. The chain uses TRBV12-3 or TRBV12-4 and TRBJ1-1; 9 nucleotides match TRBD1. There are 16 residues in the CDR3. With 5 bases clipped from V and 5 bases from J, the junction kept 12 bases outside the gene matches. CDR3 DNA sequence: TGTGCCAGCAGTCCTGGGACAGGGTCCTTACGAACTGAAGCTTTCTTT. Translated: CASSPGTGSLRTEAFF.

This clonotype was observed a few times. The chain combines TRBV5-1 with TRBJ2-2; 12 nucleotides agree with TRBD2. V gave up 7 bases and J gave up 6 bases; unmatched junction bases: 19. The CDR3 contains 19 residues. Germline CDR1 and CDR2: SGHRS and YFSETQ. The DNA for the CDR3 is TGCGCCAGCGGCCGACTAGCGGGAGATTATCTCGGTGGTTCCGGGGAGCTGTTTTTT. It is translated as CASGRLAGDYLGGSGELFF.

The gene calls are TRBV20-1 and TRBJ1-1; D call uncertain. Germline CDR1 DFQATT, CDR2 SNEGSKA (reference sequence). V shed 1 base and J shed 7 bases, with 10 bases lying between them. This CDR3 is 12 amino acids long. The CDR3 is CSARGLSGEAFF. The CDR3 DNA reads TGCAGTGCTAGAGGTCTAAGCGGTGAAGCTTTCTTT.

The chain employs TRBV28 and TRBJ2-7, with 8 nucleotides matching TRBD1. V shed 5 bases and J 0 bases; nucleotides not matched to a gene: 6. This CDR3 comprises 15 residues. Per the germline V gene, CDR1 is MDHEN and CDR2 is SYDVKM. The CDR3 sequence is CASSPPGQVSYEQYF. CDR3 coding DNA: TGTGCCAGCAGTCCACCGGGACAGGTCTCCTACGAGCAGTACTTC.

The chain employs TRBV20-1 and TRBJ2-7; weak D call: TRBD2 (5 bases). This CDR3 comprises 14 residues. The V end lost 0 bases, the J end lost 6 bases, and 15 bases lay between the germline ends. CDR1 and CDR2 (germline): DFQATT, SNEGSKA (reference sequence). The CDR3 loop reads CSARDGKGGVEQYF. The CDR3 DNA is TGCAGTGCTAGAGATGGAAAAGGAGGAGTCGAGCAGTACTTC.

This clonotype was found a few times. The chain has TRBV20-1 and TRBJ1-1; no reliable D call. Trimming took 1 base from V and 0 from J, leaving 12 bases between them. The germline V gene encodes CDR1 DFQATT and CDR2 SNEGSKA (reference sequence). This CDR3 spans 15 amino acids. The CDR3 DNA reads TGCAGTGCTAGAGCGGTGTTACGGGTGAACACTGAAGCTTTCTTT. This sequence encodes CSARAVLRVNTEAFF.

This clonotype was observed a few times. The chain employs TRBV12-3 or TRBV12-4 and TRBJ1-1; D not resolved. The CDR3 sequence is 13 residues long. V lost 5 bases and J 5 bases, leaving 12 bases between the germline ends. The DNA of the CDR3 is TGTGCCAGCAGTACCGGGCAGGCTACTGAAGCTTTCTTT. It translates to CASSTGQATEAFF.

The chain recombines TRBV24-1 with TRBJ2-1; 7 nucleotides line up with TRBD1. The trim removed 0 bases at V and 7 bases at J, leaving 5 bases unmatched. Germline CDR1 and CDR2: KGHDR and SFDVKD. The CDR3 is 15 residues long. The CDR3 bases are TGTGCCACCAGTGATTTGGGCAGGGGGTCTAATGAGCAGTTCTTC. It codes for CATSDLGRGSNEQFF.

V gene TRBV9 combines with J gene TRBJ2-1, with D hard to call. Germline V gene lookup returns CDR1 SGDLS and CDR2 YYNGEE. The CDR3 runs 15 residues. Between the trimmed V and J ends, which lost 0 bases and 4 bases, there was a span of 11 bases. The CDR3 here is CASSVVASPYNEQFF. CDR3 sequence (DNA): TGTGCCAGCAGCGTAGTTGCATCCCCGTACAATGAGCAGTTCTTC.

This clonotype was detected a few times. At one of its ends the junction is not consistent with the germline gene, which may arise from a read error. The rearrangement links TRBV5-1 to TRBJ2-5; D unresolved. The germline CDR1 and CDR2 sequences are SGHRS and YFSETQ. CDR3 length: 11 amino acids. The CDR3 spells CASRLAETQYF. Written as DNA, the CDR3 is TGCGCCAGCAGATTGGCGGAGACCCAGTACTTC.

This clonotype was counted between two and nine times. The rearrangement joins TRBV5-1 to TRBJ2-7; D is uncertain. The CDR3 has 16 amino acids. Germline values: CDR1 SGHRS, CDR2 YFSETQ. The germline V and J ends were trimmed by 0 bases and 1 base, with 14 bases remaining between them. The CDR3 reads CASSLEGLVFSYEQYF. The CDR3 region has the DNA TGCGCCAGCAGCTTGGAGGGCCTTGTCTTTTCCTACGAGCAGTACTTC.

The chain employs TRBV15 and TRBJ2-7; weak D call: TRBD2 (5 bases). Germline V gene data show CDR1 as LNHNV and CDR2 as YYDKDF (reference sequence). The germline V and J ends were trimmed by 0 bases and 7 bases, with 13 bases remaining between them. This CDR3 spans 14 amino acids. In nucleotides, the CDR3 is TGTGCCACCAGCAGAGATCGAGGGTCGGGAGAGCAGTACTTC. This gives the protein CATSRDRGSGEQYF.

V is TRBV7-6 and J is TRBJ2-7; 9 nucleotides match TRBD2. The CDR3 runs 15 residues. The J segment lost 1 base and the V segment lost 5 bases, leaving 6 bases of the junction unmatched. Germline lookup yields CDR1 SGHVS and CDR2 FNYEAQ. For the CDR3, the DNA is TGTGCCAGCAGCCTAAGCGGGGGGAGATCCTACGAGCAGTACTTC. This encodes CASSLSGGRSYEQYF.

This clonotype was seen only a few times. The chain joins TRBV19 to TRBJ2-1, with D maybe TRBD2 (5 bases). Trimming took 4 bases from V and 1 from J, leaving 8 bases between them. The germline V gene has CDR1 LNHDA and CDR2 SQIVND (reference sequence). This CDR3 comprises 14 residues. CDR3 sequence reads: CASSSGYSYNEQFF. In DNA form, the CDR3 reads TGTGCCAGTAGTAGCGGGTATTCCTACAATGAGCAGTTCTTC. Full variable domain (outside the CDR3, taken from reference TRBV19 and TRBJ2-1): DGGITQSPKYLFRKEGQNVTLSCEQNLNHDAMYWYRQDPGQGLRLIYYSQIVNDFQKGDIAEGYSVSREKKESFPLTVTSAQKNPTAFYLCASSSGYSYNEQFFGPGTRLTVL.

This clonotype was picked up a small number of times. V usage is TRBV4-2 and J usage is TRBJ1-5, with D uncertain. CDR3 length: 13 amino acids. V gave up 0 bases and J gave up 11 bases, with 11 bases separating them. Germline V gene data show CDR1 as LGHNA and CDR2 as YNFKEQ. The CDR3 is CASSQDGGISQHF. CDR3 coding DNA: TGTGCCAGCAGCCAAGACGGAGGGATTTCCCAGCATTTT.

This clonotype was counted many times. V and J are TRBV5-6 and TRBJ2-7, with 10 bases fitting TRBD1. CDR1 and CDR2 (germline): SGHDT, YYEEEE. With 2 bases clipped from V and 7 bases from J, the junction kept 9 bases outside the gene matches. CDR3 size: 15 residues. In DNA form, the CDR3 reads TGTGCCAGCAGCTTCTGGGACAGGGGTTCGGGGGAGCAGTACTTC. Translated, it gives CASSFWDRGSGEQYF.

The CDR3 DNA reads as TGTGCCAGCAGCCAAGAACTAGCCAGGAATGAGCAGTTCTTC. It encodes CASSQELARNEQFF. The gene calls are TRBV14 and TRBJ2-1; maybe TRBD2 (6 bases). The V gene lost 0 bases and the J gene lost 7 bases, with 10 bases spanning the gap. There are 14 residues in the CDR3. Per the germline V gene, CDR1 is SGHDN and CDR2 is FVKESK. Supplemented by reference TRBV14 and TRBJ2-1, the full variable domain reads EAGVTQFPSHSVIEKGQTVTLRCDPISGHDNLYWYRRVMGKEIKFLLHFVKESKQDESGMPNNRFLAERTGGTYSTLKVQPAELEDSGVYFCASSQELARNEQFFGPGTRLTVL.